This TCR beta chain was recovered during a study of blood T cell repertoires in COVID-19. Looking at the study overall: The United States, Italy and Spain were the sources of the acute and convalescent COVID-19 samples. Sources were T cells, B-cell-depleted T cells, or PBMCs; the material itself was cDNA or gDNA.

Per germline, CDR1 SQVTM and CDR2 ANQGSEA. Trimming at V came to 7 bases and at J to 0 bases, leaving 10 bases not matched to a gene. The CDR3 spans 16 residues. Study processing details: Using reference gene primer amplification, nucleated cell counts were estimated. Assay used: immunoSEQ multiplex PCR; TCRdb lists only in-frame clones, some missing. Clonal size and the V and J genes are those of that table, whereas D and trimming came from the DNA. The sample has more than 100,000 clones; around 80% are singletons. Sequenced input: peripheral blood. This clonotype was sampled from a man aged 55-75 years with active or convalescent COVID-19. This sequence joins TRBV29-1 and TRBJ1-1; 11 bases are a match to TRBD1. CDR3 nucleotides: TGCAGCGGTAGCGGGACAGGGGGATCCATGAACACTGAAGCTTTCTTT. Translating it yields CSGSGTGGSMNTEAFF.